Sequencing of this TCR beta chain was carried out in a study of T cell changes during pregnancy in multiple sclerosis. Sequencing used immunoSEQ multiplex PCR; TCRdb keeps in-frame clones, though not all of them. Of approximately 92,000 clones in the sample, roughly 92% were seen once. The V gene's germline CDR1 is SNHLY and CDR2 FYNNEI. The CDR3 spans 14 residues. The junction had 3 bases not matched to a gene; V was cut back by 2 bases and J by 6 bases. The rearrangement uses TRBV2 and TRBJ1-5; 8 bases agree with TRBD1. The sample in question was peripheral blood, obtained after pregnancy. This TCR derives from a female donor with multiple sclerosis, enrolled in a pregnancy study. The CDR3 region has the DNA TGTGCCAGCAGTGAACGAGGACAGGGTCAGCCCCAGCATTTT. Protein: CASSERGQGQPQHF.